Listed below are T cell receptor beta chains from one sample, sequenced in a study of vaccination effects on CD4 cells after COVID-19. TCRdb's copy holds only in-frame clones and misses some; the assay was immunoSEQ multiplex PCR. The sample has about 70,000 clones; approximately 80% are singletons. Antigens of these TCRs are unknown. The material sequenced was CD4+ T cells from PBMCs cultured with SARS-CoV-2 spike peptides, taken before COVID-19 vaccination. These TCRs come from a human donor who received a COVID-19 vaccine. Both conserved end residues are part of each CDR3. Each record gives: clone size, D gene, V gene, J gene, CDR3 DNA, CDR3 protein. A D gene is named only where the DNA matches it firmly. The size field is filled for only some rows; it gives once, few, many or a size class.

NA	TRBD1	TRBV2	TRBJ1-1	TGTGCCAGCAGTGTCGGGTCAGGGGGCCCCACTGAAGCTTTCTTT	CASSVGSGGPTEAFF
NA	TRBD2	TRBV5-1	TRBJ2-3	TGCGCCAGCAGCCCGGTACTAGCGGGGGACGCCGATACGCAGTATTTT	CASSPVLAGDADTQYF
NA	NA	TRBV5-1	TRBJ2-1	TGCGCCAGCAGCCCGCGGGCATTGGCCCACAATGAGCAGTTCTTC	CASSPRALAHNEQFF
NA	NA	TRBV7-9	TRBJ2-1	TGTGCCAGCAGCCCCGCCCGGGGCTACAATGAGCAGTTCTTC	CASSPARGYNEQFF
NA	NA	TRBV29-1	TRBJ2-5	TGCAGCGTTCTACACGTAAAAGAGACCCAGTACTTC	CSVLHVKETQYF
NA	TRBD2	TRBV6-2/TRBV6-3	TRBJ2-5	TGTGCCAGCAGTACAGCCGGGACTAGCCGAGAGACCCAGTACTTC	CASSTAGTSRETQYF
once	NA	TRBV6-5	TRBJ1-2	TGTGCCAGCAGAACTTACTGGGTGGACTATGGCTACACCTTC	CASRTYWVDYGYTF
NA	NA	TRBV18	TRBJ2-5	TGTGCCAGCTCACCTCAGGGTGGGGAGACCCAGTACTTC	CASSPQGGETQYF
NA	NA	TRBV4-3	TRBJ1-1	TGCGCCAGCAGCCAAGCTTCCACAGGGTACCCTGAAGCTTTCTTT	CASSQASTGYPEAFF
NA	NA	TRBV4-3	TRBJ2-3	TGCGCCAGCAGCCAAGATAGGACCCTCAACCCCACAGATACGCAGTATTTT	CASSQDRTLNPTDTQYF
NA	TRBD2	TRBV7-9	TRBJ2-2	TGTGCCAGCAGACTAGCGGGGGGCGGCCCCGGGGAGCTGTTTTTT	CASRLAGGGPGELFF
NA	NA	TRBV15	TRBJ1-6	TGTGCCACCAGCAGAGATGCAAGGAGCTCCTATAATTCACCCCTCCACTTT	CATSRDARSSYNSPLHF
NA	NA	TRBV7-3	TRBJ2-3	TGTGCCAGCAGCCAGCTCTCTAGCACAGATACGCAGTATTTT	CASSQLSSTDTQYF
NA	NA	TRBV9	TRBJ1-2	TGTGCCAGCAGCTCCAGACAGGCTGGCTACACCTTC	CASSSRQAGYTF
NA	NA	TRBV4-1	TRBJ2-3	TGCGCCAGCAGCCAAGATCGCCTAACTAGTACGCAGTATTTT	CASSQDRLTSTQYF
few	TRBD2	TRBV5-1	TRBJ2-1	TGCGCCAGCAGCTCGACTAGCGGGGCGACCTACAATGAGCAGTTCTTC	CASSSTSGATYNEQFF